This T cell receptor (beta chain) comes out of a study of blood T cell repertoires in COVID-19. Study background: Sites across the United States, Italy and Spain contributed samples from acute and convalescent COVID-19. T cells, B-cell-depleted T cells, or PBMCs provided the cDNA or gDNA that served as material.

The assay was immunoSEQ multiplex PCR, and TCRdb's table has in-frame clones only and misses some. The data show some 200,000 clones, around 85% seen once. Sequencing input: peripheral blood. This receptor was taken from a woman between 50 and 59 years old with acute or convalescent COVID-19.

CDR3 in DNA: TGCGCCAGCAGTTACGGCCCAGGGGATCAGCCCCAGCATTTT. This translates into CASSYGPGDQPQHF. The J gene is TRBJ1-5, the V gene TRBV5-1; tentatively, D is TRBD1 (6 bases). Trimming removed 5 bases from V and 5 bases from J, with 14 bases in between. CDR3 length: 14 amino acids. CDR1 and CDR2 (germline): SGHRS, YFSETQ.